This T cell receptor beta chain stems from a study of identical twins. This clonotype was seen repeatedly, ten times or more. The CDR3 has 15 amino acids. Per germline, CDR1 SGHTA and CDR2 FQGNSA. Trimming removed 2 bases at V and 2 bases at J, with 13 bases between. A template switching step contributed a universal primer site, while unique molecular identifiers were present in the cDNA. TCRdb recomputed calls from the 5' RACE reads with MiXCR, one row per CDR3 protein. The table has fewer than 550,000 distinct CDR3 sequences, about 16% seen once. The same specimen was also included in a second study, on yellow fever vaccine responses in identical twins.

Sequencing was carried out using CD4+ T cells sorted from blood. This sequence was found in a woman aged 18-30 years in good health. This chain joins TRBV7-2 and TRBJ2-7, with D perhaps matching TRBD1 or TRBD2 (5 bases each). Written as DNA, the CDR3 is TGTGCCAGCAGCTTATTTTCGGGGACGGCCTACGAGCAGTACTTC. This encodes CASSLFSGTAYEQYF.